The T cell receptor beta chain under discussion was sequenced for a study of blood T cell repertoires in COVID-19. About the study: Donors in the United States, Italy and Spain gave samples during acute or convalescent COVID-19. The cDNA or gDNA used as material had been derived from T cells, B-cell-depleted T cells, or PBMCs.

Trimming pared 2 bases from V and 7 bases from J, leaving 9 bases between. The CDR3 is 13 amino acids. The germline V gene encodes CDR1 GTSNPN and CDR2 SVGIG (reference sequence). In the authors' methods: Reference gene primer amplification yielded estimated nucleated cell counts. TCRdb's table, derived via immunoSEQ multiplex PCR, lists solely in-frame clones and lacks some. The V and J calls and clone size are taken from that table; D and trimming were inferred from the DNA. The table records fewer than 200,000 clones, 88% of them present only once. J is TRBJ1-6 and V is TRBV30; D remains unclear. The receptor was derived from a man aged 60 to 69 with acute or convalescent COVID-19. Sequenced: peripheral blood. The CDR3 nucleotides read TGTGCCTGGAGTCGTGGAGAGAATTCACCCCTCCACTTT. Its translation is CAWSRGENSPLHF.